This paragraph reports one TCR beta chain. The data stem from a study of cytomegalovirus exposure and HLA in healthy donors. From germline, CDR1 is LGHNA and CDR2 YSLEER. The CDR3 extends over 16 amino acids. J lost 3 bases, V lost 4 bases, and 7 bases had no gene match. Primers for the PCR totalled 60 Vbeta and 13 Jbeta. The assay was immunoSEQ multiplex PCR, and TCRdb's table has in-frame clones only and misses some. The data contain about 96,000 clones, around 79% of them singletons. This chain connects TRBV4-3 to TRBJ1-3; 9 bases fit TRBD1. The clonotype comes from a female donor in good health and CMV-seropositive. The specimen sequenced was PBMCs. The CDR3 bases are TGCGCCAGCAGCCCCCGGGACAGGGACGATGGAAACACCATATATTTT. Translating gives CASSPRDRDDGNTIYF.